This T cell receptor (beta chain) was retrieved from a study of tumor-infiltrating lymphocytes in primary liver carcinoma. Trimming pared 8 bases from V and 4 bases from J, leaving 17 bases between. Germline loops: CDR1 MNHEY, CDR2 SVGAGI. The length of the CDR3 is 14 residues. Starting material for RNA and DNA co-extraction consisted of about 20-33 mg of unsorted bulk tissue. Uniformly, tumor samples exhibited a viable tumor cell fraction exceeding 85%. With a constant-region primer, TCR beta cDNA was made from 500 ng of total RNA. Generation of the TCR beta libraries relied on three nested multiplex PCR rounds using slightly modified ARM-PCR. The first two PCR rounds used TRBV1-TRBV30 primers with a Cbeta primer, approximately 9 cycles each. One entry per CDR3 protein, called by TCRdb with MiXCR from the multiplex PCR reads. The sample has under 110,000 distinct CDR3 sequences; around 66% are singletons.

J is TRBJ2-5 and V is TRBV6-5; D remains ambiguous. The sample taken for sequencing was liver tumor tissue from sampling region 2. The sample's subset: tumor region T2, inferior pole. This receptor was identified in a woman aged 55-75 years with primary liver carcinoma and hepatitis B virus infection. The CDR3 protein is CASWRRRSRETQYF. The DNA for the CDR3 is TGTGCCAGCTGGAGACGACGGTCCCGAGAGACCCAGTACTTC.